The subject of this entry is one T cell receptor beta chain. The target antigen is unknown. The PCR had 60 Vbeta and 13 Jbeta primers. Only in-frame clones appear in the TCRdb table, and some are missing; sequencing was by immunoSEQ multiplex PCR. The table records approximately 150,000 clones, roughly 80% of them present only once. These data come from a study of cytomegalovirus exposure and HLA in healthy donors. The CDR3 totals 14 residues. V dropped 6 bases and J dropped 0 bases, with 9 bases sitting between them. Germline V gene lookup returns CDR1 MDHEN and CDR2 SYDVKM. Findings of the study overall: Likely technical artifact: a cluster of highly shared sequence variants. Reported results showed that the classifier diagnosed cytomegalovirus status with high specificity and sensitivity. Among CMV-associated TCR beta chains, most appeared HLA-restricted in a later analysis. Reportedly, TCR beta sequences accurately predicted HLA-A and HLA-B alleles in most subjects.

The sequence was collected from a woman in her forties in good health and CMV-seronegative. V is TRBV28 and J is TRBJ2-1; D uncertain. The sequenced sample was PBMCs. The chain's CDR3 is CASRTDSSYNEQFF. As DNA, the CDR3 is TGTGCCAGCAGAACCGATAGCTCCTACAATGAGCAGTTCTTC.